This paragraph reports one TCR beta chain. As yet, its antigen is unknown. This specimen comes from a study of molecular identifiers for immune sequencing clone quantification. Trimming at V came to 0 bases and at J to 8 bases, leaving 4 bases not matched to a gene. Germline V gene lookup returns CDR1 SGDLS and CDR2 YYNGEE. This CDR3 contains 14 residues. From the PCR reads, TCRdb called clonotypes with MiXCR, one entry per CDR3 protein. This sample yields 68,000 or so distinct CDR3 sequences, of which around 17% are seen a single time; 1.5% belongs to the top ten. Study conclusions and caveats: In naive cells, under 1% of molecules belonged to clones above 20 RNA copies, against over 98% in effector cells.

Libraries of naive CD8 T cells were made from about 20,000 to 1,000,000 sorted cells. They used 10%, 30% or 50% RNA. Sorted naive CD8 T cells were those defined as CD8+CD4-CCR7+CD45RA+. The chain couples TRBV9 to TRBJ2-1; 8 bases fit TRBD2. This receptor was taken from a human donor in good health. Some libraries in this study had Jurkat cell RNA spiked in. The sequenced sample consisted of naive CD8+ T cells from blood, with Jurkat cell RNA spiked in. Subset given: FACS-sorted CD8+CD4-CCR7+CD45RA+ naive T cells. In DNA form, the CDR3 reads TGTGCCAGCAGCGTAGTTAGCGGGACGGATGAGCAGTTCTTC. Its protein product is CASSVVSGTDEQFF. The complete variable domain, with remaining parts taken from reference TRBV9 and TRBJ2-1, reads DSGVTQTPKHLITATGQRVTLRCSPRSGDLSVYWYQQSLDQGLQFLIQYYNGEERAKGNILERFSAQQFPDLHSELNLSSLELGDSALYFCASSVVSGTDEQFFGPGTRLTVL.